A single sample gave rise to the 20 T cell receptor beta chains below, sequenced in a study of CD4 T cell repertoires in COVID-19. TCRdb keeps only in-frame clones here, not all; method: immunoSEQ multiplex PCR. The sample lists approximately 79,000 clones; 83% were seen once. The sequencing used CD4+ T cells from peripheral blood, collected after recovery from COVID-19. Receptors were obtained from a human donor who had COVID-19.

The chain is built from TRBV27 and TRBJ1-1; the match to TRBD1 covers 11 bases. Per germline, CDR1 MNHEY and CDR2 SMNVEV (reference sequence). CDR3 length equals 18 residues. V was clipped by 3 bases and J by 5 bases; unmatched bases: 14. The CDR3, as DNA: TGTGCCAGCAGTTTGGGGCTCTGGGACAGGGGGGCCAGGACTGAAGCTTTCTTT. It translates to CASSLGLWDRGARTEAFF.

V usage is TRBV7-6 and J usage is TRBJ1-6; the D gene is possibly TRBD1 (6 bases). The CDR3 consists of 15 residues. In germline, CDR1 is SGHVS, CDR2 FNYEAQ. The V gene lost 5 bases and the J gene lost 7 bases, with 15 bases spanning the gap. CDR3 amino acids: CASSQAGEENSPLHF. CDR3 DNA: TGTGCCAGCAGCCAGGCAGGGGAGGAAAATTCACCCCTCCACTTT.

V and J are TRBV9 and TRBJ2-3; D remains unclear. Germline assignment: CDR1 SGDLS and CDR2 YYNGEE. V lost 4 bases, J lost 0 bases, and 6 bases lay in between. The CDR3 extends over 13 amino acids. The CDR3 loop is CASSPPSTDTQYF. Written as DNA, the CDR3 is TGTGCCAGCAGCCCACCAAGCACAGATACGCAGTATTTT.

The V call is TRBV2, the J call TRBJ2-3; possible D gene TRBD1, 6 bases. CDR1 and CDR2 from the germline V gene are SNHLY and FYNNEI. The V gene lost 3 bases and the J gene lost 6 bases, with 13 bases spanning the gap. The CDR3 sequence is 14 residues long. The DNA of the CDR3 is TGTGCCAGCAGTGAGGGGGACAACTTGGATACGCAGTATTTT. Its protein product is CASSEGDNLDTQYF. The full variable domain, rest sourced from reference TRBV2 and TRBJ2-3, is EPEVTQTPSHQVTQMGQEVILRCVPISNHLYFYWYRQILGQKVEFLVSFYNNEISEKSEIFDDQFSVERPDGSNFTLKIRSTKLEDSAMYFCASSEGDNLDTQYFGPGTRLTVL.

The V call is TRBV6-5, the J call TRBJ2-5; D unclear. CDR1 is MNHEY and CDR2 is SVGAGI in the germline V gene. Trimming took 6 bases from V and 5 from J, leaving 13 bases between them. CDR3 length equals 13 residues. CDR3 sequence: CASRQSGDETQYF. CDR3 nucleotide sequence: TGTGCCAGCAGGCAATCAGGAGACGAGACCCAGTACTTC.

The chain couples TRBV10-2 to TRBJ1-2; D possibly corresponds to TRBD1 (6 bases). The V end was cut by 10 bases, the J end by 9 bases, with 18 bases between. Germline V gene sequence: CDR1 WSHSY, CDR2 SAAADI. The CDR3 totals 12 residues. CDR3 region: CATRGGSPSYTF. The CDR3 DNA is TGCGCCACCCGAGGGGGGAGTCCTAGCTACACCTTC.

The chain carries TRBV4-2 and TRBJ2-7; TRBD2 aligns across 7 bases. J lost 7 bases, V lost 0 bases, and 9 bases had no gene match. Germline assignment: CDR1 LGHNA and CDR2 YNFKEQ. The CDR3 has 15 amino acids. The CDR3 sequence is CASSQDPRGEGEQYF. Here the CDR3 DNA reads TGTGCCAGCAGCCAAGATCCCCGGGGGGAGGGGGAGCAGTACTTC.

V gene TRBV25-1 combines with J gene TRBJ2-1; perhaps TRBD1 as D (6 bases). Trimming removed 4 bases from V and 10 bases from J, with 11 bases in between. Germline loops: CDR1 MGHDK, CDR2 SYGVNS. The CDR3 is made up of 12 amino acids. This CDR3 is CASSAQGREQFF. The CDR3 DNA follows: TGTGCCAGCAGTGCACAGGGTCGGGAGCAGTTCTTC.

The chain has TRBV10-1 and TRBJ2-3; 7 bases match TRBD1. The CDR3 loop spans 15 amino acids. The V gene end was trimmed by 3 bases and the J gene end by 1 base; junction bases not matched to a gene: 4. Germline V gene data show CDR1 as WNHNN and CDR2 as SYGVQD (reference sequence). The CDR3 sequence: CASSDPGQGTDTQYF. Written as DNA, the CDR3 is TGCGCCAGCAGTGATCCTGGACAGGGCACAGATACGCAGTATTTT.

The chain combines TRBV18 with TRBJ1-1; D is unclear. Germline V gives CDR1 KGHSH, CDR2 LQKENI. The CDR3 is 13 amino acids. Trimming pared 2 bases from V and 4 bases from J, leaving 8 bases between. CDR3 nucleotide sequence: TGTGCCAGCTCACCAGGAGAAGGCACTGAAGCTTTCTTT. Translating gives CASSPGEGTEAFF.

The chain combines TRBV2 with TRBJ1-2; D possibly corresponds to TRBD1 (5 bases). Per germline, CDR1 SNHLY and CDR2 FYNNEI. V shed 6 bases and J shed 6 bases, with 14 bases lying between them. The CDR3 loop spans 13 amino acids. CDR3 sequence reads: CASRTDWGNGYTF. CDR3 in DNA: TGTGCCAGCAGAACCGACTGGGGGAATGGCTACACCTTC.

The chain recombines TRBV10-1 with TRBJ2-1; 12 positions match TRBD1. Germline V lookup: CDR1 WNHNN, CDR2 SYGVQD (reference sequence). Trimming at V came to 7 bases and at J to 5 bases, leaving 6 bases not matched to a gene. The CDR3 consists of 15 residues. The CDR3 is CASTLGQGANNEQFF. As DNA, the CDR3 is TGCGCCAGCACTTTGGGACAGGGGGCAAACAATGAGCAGTTCTTC.

The genes are TRBV30 and TRBJ2-1; no definite D call. This CDR3 has 12 amino acids. V was trimmed by 0 bases and J by 4 bases, leaving 4 bases between them. CDR1 GTSNPN and CDR2 SVGIG come from the germline V gene (reference sequence). The CDR3 DNA reads as TGTGCCTGGAGTGTCGAATACAATGAGCAGTTCTTC. Its protein is CAWSVEYNEQFF.

This clone has more than one count but fewer than ten. The chain links TRBV6-5 to TRBJ2-7, with TRBD1 identical over 8 bases. The germline V gene encodes CDR1 MNHEY and CDR2 SVGAGI. J lost 4 bases, V lost 6 bases, and 8 bases had no gene match. The CDR3 consists of 14 residues. The CDR3 is CASSRTGLGYEQYF. The CDR3 DNA reads as TGTGCCAGCAGCCGGACAGGGTTGGGGTACGAGCAGTACTTC.

Only a few counts were recorded for this clone. The gene calls are TRBV10-3 and TRBJ2-3; D is uncertain. Germline CDR1 reads ENHRY; CDR2 reads SYGVKD. Trimming stripped 7 bases from V and 3 bases from J, with 11 bases between. The CDR3 is 13 residues long. The CDR3 DNA reads as TGTGCCATCAAGGTCCAATCGACAGATACGCAGTATTTT. This gives the protein CAIKVQSTDTQYF.

The chain couples TRBV3-1 (or the pseudogene TRBV3-2) to TRBJ2-5; 8 bases line up with TRBD2. CDR3 length: 14 amino acids. The junction had 6 bases not matched to a gene; V was cut back by 4 bases and J by 5 bases. The V gene's germline CDR1 is LGHDT and CDR2 YNNKEL (reference sequence). The chain's CDR3 is CASSRLAGGETQYF. CDR3 sequence (DNA): TGTGCCAGCAGCCGCCTAGCGGGTGGGGAGACCCAGTACTTC.

The rearrangement joins TRBV12-3 or TRBV12-4 to TRBJ2-7, with D hard to call. The CDR3 loop spans 13 amino acids. Trimming cost V 3 bases and J 0 bases, with 6 bases left between them. CDR3 sequence: CASSLPPSYEQYF. The DNA of the CDR3 is TGTGCCAGCAGTTTGCCCCCCTCCTACGAGCAGTACTTC.

The J gene is TRBJ2-1, the V gene TRBV28; weak D call: TRBD2 (6 bases). The CDR3 contains 15 residues. The germline CDR1 and CDR2 sequences are MDHEN and SYDVKM. The V end lost 6 bases, the J end lost 0 bases, and 12 bases lay between the germline ends. The CDR3 DNA is TGTGCCAGCAGCCCCCCCGGGGGCTCCTACAATGAGCAGTTCTTC. Amino acids: CASSPPGGSYNEQFF.

This clone has just one count. The genes are TRBV20-1 and TRBJ2-1; the match to TRBD2 covers 10 bases. The V gene end was trimmed by 3 bases and the J gene end by 9 bases; junction bases not matched to a gene: 11. Germline CDR1 DFQATT, CDR2 SNEGSKA (reference sequence). The CDR3 loop spans 15 amino acids. CDR3 loop: CSASRLAGVAGEQFF. Written as DNA, the CDR3 is TGCAGTGCTAGTCGCCTAGCGGGAGTGGCTGGTGAGCAGTTCTTC.

The chain couples TRBV9 to TRBJ2-7; D remains unclear. This CDR3 has 15 amino acids. Germline V gene sequence: CDR1 SGDLS, CDR2 YYNGEE. Trimming removed 3 bases from V and 5 bases from J, with 18 bases in between. The CDR3 loop reads CASSGNYGKFDEQYF. Here the CDR3 DNA reads TGTGCCAGCAGCGGGAACTACGGAAAGTTTGACGAGCAGTACTTC.